The TCR beta chain under discussion was sequenced for a study of cytomegalovirus exposure and HLA in healthy donors. Study-wide points: Some segments of the V type, notably TRBV6-2 and TRBV6-3, were excluded as indistinguishable. Among CMV-associated TCR beta chains, most appeared HLA-restricted in a later analysis.

The CDR3 spans 15 residues. Germline CDR1 reads SGHVS; CDR2 reads FQNEAQ. V shed 5 bases and J 9 bases; nucleotides not matched to a gene: 11. Primers included in the PCR were 60 Vbeta and 13 Jbeta primers. Data came from immunoSEQ multiplex PCR; TCRdb stores just in-frame clones and leaves some out. The sample lists roughly 110,000 clones; about 80% were seen once. Points on this clone: Its target is not known.

The rearrangement links TRBV7-8 to TRBJ1-5, with 9 bases identical to TRBD1. Sequenced: PBMCs. This TCR derives from a human donor in good health. The CDR3 bases are TGTGCCAGCAGCCTTATGAGACAGGGGGTAGGGCCCCAGCATTTT. Its protein product is CASSLMRQGVGPQHF.